This T cell receptor (beta chain) came from a study of blood T cell repertoires in COVID-19. The V segment lost 4 bases and the J segment 6 bases; nucleotides outside the gene matches: 11. Per germline, CDR1 SGHNT and CDR2 YYREEE (reference sequence). This CDR3 has 17 residues. Assay used: immunoSEQ multiplex PCR; TCRdb lists only in-frame clones, some missing. The sample shows 85,000 to 110,000 clones, more than 75% of them seen only once. The clonotype originates from a human donor in a cohort sampled during active COVID-19. The specimen was peripheral blood. The chain carries TRBV5-4 and TRBJ2-2; 11 bases are shared with TRBD1. CDR3 nucleotide sequence: TGTGCCAGCAGCGCCAGGACAGGGGGCGGTAGGGCCGGGGAGCTGTTTTTT. This codes for CASSARTGGGRAGELFF.